This TCR beta chain was documented in a study of early stage breast cancer tumors. In the study overall: ER+/PR+/HER2- status applied to about 80% of the 16 invasive breast tumors.

Trimming took off 6 bases at V and 2 bases at J, with 13 bases between the two ends. The germline V gene has CDR1 MGHRA and CDR2 YSYEKL. This CDR3 has 14 amino acids. Blood replicates held 0.5 ug DNA, tumor or normal breast around 1.5 ug, two each. Clones were sequenced by immunoSEQ multiplex PCR, and TCRdb holds only the in-frame ones, with some missing. The table includes 20,000 to 25,000 clones, about 80% detected once. The V and J genes are TRBV4-1 and TRBJ2-5; no firm D call. This sequence originates from a person in their sixties or seventies with breast cancer. The sequenced material came from blood. The CDR3 DNA sequence: TGCGCCAGCAGTTCAGGTTCCCTACAAGAGACCCAGTACTTC. Residues: CASSSGSLQETQYF.